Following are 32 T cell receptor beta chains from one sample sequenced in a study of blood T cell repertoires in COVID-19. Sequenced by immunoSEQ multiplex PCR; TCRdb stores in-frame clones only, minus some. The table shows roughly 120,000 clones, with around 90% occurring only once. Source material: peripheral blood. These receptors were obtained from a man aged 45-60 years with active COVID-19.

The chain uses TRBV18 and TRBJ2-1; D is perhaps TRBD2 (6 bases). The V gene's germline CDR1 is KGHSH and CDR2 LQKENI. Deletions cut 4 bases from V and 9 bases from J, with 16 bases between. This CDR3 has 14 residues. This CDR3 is CASSLEEGKGEQFF. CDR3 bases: TGTGCCAGCTCACTGGAGGAGGGGAAGGGTGAGCAGTTCTTC.

The CDR3 sequence: CSVEGRNTEAFF. In DNA form, the CDR3 reads TGCAGCGTTGAAGGCAGGAACACTGAAGCTTTCTTT. The chain employs TRBV29-1 and TRBJ1-1; D uncertain. The germline V gene encodes CDR1 SQVTM and CDR2 ANQGSEA. V lost 1 base to trimming and J lost 1 base, with 4 bases between them. The CDR3 covers 12 residues.

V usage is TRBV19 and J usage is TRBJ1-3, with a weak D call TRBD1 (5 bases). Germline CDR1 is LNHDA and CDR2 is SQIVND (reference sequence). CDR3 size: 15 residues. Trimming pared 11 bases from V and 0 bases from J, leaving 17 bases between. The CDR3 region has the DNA TGTGCCTCATCCGGGGGTCAGAGCTCTGGAAACACCATATATTTT. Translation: CASSGGQSSGNTIYF. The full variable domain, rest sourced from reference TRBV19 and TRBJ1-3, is DGGITQSPKYLFRKEGQNVTLSCEQNLNHDAMYWYRQDPGQGLRLIYYSQIVNDFQKGDIAEGYSVSREKKESFPLTVTSAQKNPTAFYLCASSGGQSSGNTIYFGEGSWLTVV.

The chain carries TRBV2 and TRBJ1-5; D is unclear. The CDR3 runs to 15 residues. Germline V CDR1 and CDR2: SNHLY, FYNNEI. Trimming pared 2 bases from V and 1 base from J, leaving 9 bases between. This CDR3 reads CASSEPGRSNQPQHF. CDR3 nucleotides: TGTGCCAGCAGTGAACCGGGTAGGAGCAATCAGCCCCAGCATTTT.

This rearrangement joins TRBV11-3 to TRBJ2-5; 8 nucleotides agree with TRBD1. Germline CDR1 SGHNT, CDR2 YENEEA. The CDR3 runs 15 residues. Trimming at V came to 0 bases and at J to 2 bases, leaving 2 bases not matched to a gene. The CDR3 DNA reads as TGTGCCAGCAGCTTAGACAGGGGGCCTCAAGAGACCCAGTACTTC. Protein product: CASSLDRGPQETQYF.

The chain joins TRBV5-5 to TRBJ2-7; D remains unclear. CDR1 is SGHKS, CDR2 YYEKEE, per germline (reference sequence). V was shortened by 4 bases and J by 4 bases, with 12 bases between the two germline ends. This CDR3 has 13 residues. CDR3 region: CASSPIEIYEQYF. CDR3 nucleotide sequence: TGTGCCAGCAGCCCCATTGAGATATACGAGCAGTACTTC. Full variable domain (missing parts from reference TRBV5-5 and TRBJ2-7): DAGVTQSPTHLIKTRGQQVTLRCSPISGHKSVSWYQQVLGQGPQFIFQYYEKEERGRGNFPDRFSARQFPNYSSELNVNALLLGDSALYLCASSPIEIYEQYFGPGTRLTVT.

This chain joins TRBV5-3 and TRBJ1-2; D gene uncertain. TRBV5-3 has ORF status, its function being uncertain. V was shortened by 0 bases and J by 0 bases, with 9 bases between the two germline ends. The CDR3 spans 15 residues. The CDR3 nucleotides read TGTGCCAGAAGCTTGGCCCCCCCTTCTAACTATGGCTACACCTTC. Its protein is CARSLAPPSNYGYTF.

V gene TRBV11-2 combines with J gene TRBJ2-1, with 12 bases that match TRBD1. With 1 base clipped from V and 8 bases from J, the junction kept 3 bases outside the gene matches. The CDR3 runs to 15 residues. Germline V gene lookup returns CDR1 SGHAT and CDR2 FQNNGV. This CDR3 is CASSLGGQGAYEQFF. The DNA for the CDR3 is TGTGCCAGCAGCTTAGGGGGACAGGGGGCCTATGAGCAGTTCTTC. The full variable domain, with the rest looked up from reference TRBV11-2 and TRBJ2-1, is EAGVAQSPRYKIIEKRQSVAFWCNPISGHATLYWYQQILGQGPKLLIQFQNNGVVDDSQLPKDRFSAERLKGVDSTLKIQPAKLEDSAVYLCASSLGGQGAYEQFFGPGTRLTVL.

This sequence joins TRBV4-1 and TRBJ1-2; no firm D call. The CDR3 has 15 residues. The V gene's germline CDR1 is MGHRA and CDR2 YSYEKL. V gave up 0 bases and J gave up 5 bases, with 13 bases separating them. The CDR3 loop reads CASSQDSGSGYGYTF. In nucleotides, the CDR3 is TGCGCCAGCAGCCAAGATAGCGGGAGCGGTTATGGCTACACCTTC.

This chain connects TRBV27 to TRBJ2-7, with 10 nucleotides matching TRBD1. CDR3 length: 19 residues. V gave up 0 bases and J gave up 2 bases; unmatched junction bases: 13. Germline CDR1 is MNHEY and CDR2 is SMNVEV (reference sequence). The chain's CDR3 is CASSLSGQGVSGRAYEQYV. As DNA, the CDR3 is TGTGCCAGCAGTTTATCAGGACAGGGGGTAAGCGGCAGGGCCTACGAGCAGTACGTC.

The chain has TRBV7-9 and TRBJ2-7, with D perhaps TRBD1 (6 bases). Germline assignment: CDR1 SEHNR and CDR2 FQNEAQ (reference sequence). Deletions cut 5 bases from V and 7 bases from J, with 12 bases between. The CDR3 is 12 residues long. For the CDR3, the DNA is TGTGCCAGCAGCGACGGGACATTAGAGCAGTACTTC. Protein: CASSDGTLEQYF. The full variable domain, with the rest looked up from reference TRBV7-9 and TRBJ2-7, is DTGVSQNPRHKITKRGQNVTFRCDPISEHNRLYWYRQTLGQGPEFLTYFQNEAQLEKSRLLSDRFSAERPKGSFSTLEIQRTEQGDSAMYLCASSDGTLEQYFGPGTRLTVT.

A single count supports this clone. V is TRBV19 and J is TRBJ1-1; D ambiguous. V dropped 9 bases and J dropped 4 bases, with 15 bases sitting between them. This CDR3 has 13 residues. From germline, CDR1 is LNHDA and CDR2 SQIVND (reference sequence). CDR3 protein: CASLVSPGTEAFF. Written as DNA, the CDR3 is TGTGCCAGCCTAGTATCTCCGGGCACTGAAGCTTTCTTT.

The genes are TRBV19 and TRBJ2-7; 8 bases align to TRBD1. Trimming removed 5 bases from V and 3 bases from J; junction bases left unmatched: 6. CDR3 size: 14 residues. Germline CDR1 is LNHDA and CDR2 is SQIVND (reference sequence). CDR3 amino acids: CASSPGQGNYEQYV. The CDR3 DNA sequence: TGTGCCAGTAGTCCCGGACAGGGCAACTACGAGCAGTACGTC.

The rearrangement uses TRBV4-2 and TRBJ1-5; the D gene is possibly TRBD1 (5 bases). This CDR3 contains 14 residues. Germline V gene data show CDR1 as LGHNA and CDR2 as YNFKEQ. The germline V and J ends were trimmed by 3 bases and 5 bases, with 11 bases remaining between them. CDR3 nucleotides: TGTGCCAGCAGCCAGGGAGGGGAACATCAGCCCCAGCATTTT. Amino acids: CASSQGGEHQPQHF.

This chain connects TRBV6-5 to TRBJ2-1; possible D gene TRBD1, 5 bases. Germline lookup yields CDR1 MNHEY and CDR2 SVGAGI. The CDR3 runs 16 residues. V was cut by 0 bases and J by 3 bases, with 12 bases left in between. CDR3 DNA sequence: TGTGCCAGCAGTTACTCGCGACAGCTGCGCTACAATGAGCAGTTCTTC. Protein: CASSYSRQLRYNEQFF.

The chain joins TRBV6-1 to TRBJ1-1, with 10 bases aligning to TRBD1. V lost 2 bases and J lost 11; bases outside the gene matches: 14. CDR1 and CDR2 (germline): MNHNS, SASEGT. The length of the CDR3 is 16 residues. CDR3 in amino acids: CASSESGGTGAGGAFF. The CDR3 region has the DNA TGTGCCAGCAGTGAAAGCGGCGGGACAGGGGCCGGAGGGGCTTTCTTT.

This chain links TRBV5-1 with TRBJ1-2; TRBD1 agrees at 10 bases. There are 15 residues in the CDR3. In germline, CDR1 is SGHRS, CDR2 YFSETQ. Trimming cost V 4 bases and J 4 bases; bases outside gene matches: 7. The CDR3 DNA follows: TGCGCCAGCAGCCAGACAGGGGGCGATGGCTATGGCTACACCTTC. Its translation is CASSQTGGDGYGYTF. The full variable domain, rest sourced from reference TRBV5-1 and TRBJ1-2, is KAGVTQTPRYLIKTRGQQVTLSCSPISGHRSVSWYQQTPGQGLQFLFEYFSETQRNKGNFPGRFSGRQFSNSRSEMNVSTLELGDSALYLCASSQTGGDGYGYTFGSGTRLTVV.

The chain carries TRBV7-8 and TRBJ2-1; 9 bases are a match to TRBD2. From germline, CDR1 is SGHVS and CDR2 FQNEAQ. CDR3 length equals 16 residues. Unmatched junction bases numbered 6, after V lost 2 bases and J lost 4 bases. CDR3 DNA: TGTGCCAGCAGCTTACTGGCGGGAGGGCAATACAATGAGCAGTTCTTC. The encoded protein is CASSLLAGGQYNEQFF. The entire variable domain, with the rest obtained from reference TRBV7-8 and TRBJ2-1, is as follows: GAGVSQSPRYKVAKRGQDVALRCDPISGHVSLFWYQQALGQGPEFLTYFQNEAQLDKSGLPSDRFFAERPEGSVSTLKIQRTQQEDSAVYLCASSLLAGGQYNEQFFGPGTRLTVL.

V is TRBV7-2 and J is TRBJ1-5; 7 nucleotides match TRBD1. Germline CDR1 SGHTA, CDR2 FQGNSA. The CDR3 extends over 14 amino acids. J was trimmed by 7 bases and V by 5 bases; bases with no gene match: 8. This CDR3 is CASSLRQGWQPQHF. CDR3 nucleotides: TGTGCCAGCAGCCTTCGACAGGGTTGGCAGCCCCAGCATTTT.

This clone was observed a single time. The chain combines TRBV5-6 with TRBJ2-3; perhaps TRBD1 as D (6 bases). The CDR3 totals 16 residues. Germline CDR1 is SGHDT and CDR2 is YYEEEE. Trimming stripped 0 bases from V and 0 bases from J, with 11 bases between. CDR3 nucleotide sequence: TGTGCCAGCAGCTTGGTCCGGCAGGGGAGCACAGATACGCAGTATTTT. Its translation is CASSLVRQGSTDTQYF.

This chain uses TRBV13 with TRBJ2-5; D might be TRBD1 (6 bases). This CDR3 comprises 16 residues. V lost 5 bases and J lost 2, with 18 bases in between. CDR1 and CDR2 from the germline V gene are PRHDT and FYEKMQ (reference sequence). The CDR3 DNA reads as TGTGCCAGCAGCCCATCAGGGTGGACAGCGCAAGAGACCCAGTACTTC. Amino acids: CASSPSGWTAQETQYF.

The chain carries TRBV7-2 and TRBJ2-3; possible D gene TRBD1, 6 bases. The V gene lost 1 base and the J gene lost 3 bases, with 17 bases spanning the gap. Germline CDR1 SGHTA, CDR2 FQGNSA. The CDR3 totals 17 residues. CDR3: CASSLVRQARGTDTQYF. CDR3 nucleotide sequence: TGTGCCAGCAGCTTAGTTAGGCAGGCGAGGGGGACAGATACGCAGTATTTT.

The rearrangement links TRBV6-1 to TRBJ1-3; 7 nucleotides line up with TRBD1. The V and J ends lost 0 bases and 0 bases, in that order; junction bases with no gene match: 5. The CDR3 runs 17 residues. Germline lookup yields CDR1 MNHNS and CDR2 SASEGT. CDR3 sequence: CASSEAGRGVSGNTIYF. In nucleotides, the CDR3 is TGTGCCAGCAGTGAAGCCGGCAGGGGGGTCTCTGGAAACACCATATATTTT.

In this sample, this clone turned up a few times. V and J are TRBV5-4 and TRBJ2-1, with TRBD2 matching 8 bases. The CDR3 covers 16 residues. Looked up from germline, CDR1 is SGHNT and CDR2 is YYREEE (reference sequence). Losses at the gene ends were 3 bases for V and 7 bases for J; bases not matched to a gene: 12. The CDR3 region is CASSSGAGGAGNEQFF. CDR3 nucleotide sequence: TGTGCCAGCAGCTCGGGGGCCGGGGGGGCTGGGAATGAGCAGTTCTTC.

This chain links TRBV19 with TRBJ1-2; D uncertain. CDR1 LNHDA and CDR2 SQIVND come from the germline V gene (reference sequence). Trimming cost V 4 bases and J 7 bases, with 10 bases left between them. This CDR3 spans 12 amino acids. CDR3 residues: CASSTRSLGYTF. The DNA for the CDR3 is TGTGCCAGTAGTACACGGTCCCTTGGCTACACCTTC.

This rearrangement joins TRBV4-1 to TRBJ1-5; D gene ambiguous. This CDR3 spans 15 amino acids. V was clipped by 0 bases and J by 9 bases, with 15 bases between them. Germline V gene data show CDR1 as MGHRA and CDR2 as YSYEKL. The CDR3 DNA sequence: TGCGCCAGCAGCCAAGATGGGAGTGGAGGAGCGCCCCAGCATTTT. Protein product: CASSQDGSGGAPQHF.

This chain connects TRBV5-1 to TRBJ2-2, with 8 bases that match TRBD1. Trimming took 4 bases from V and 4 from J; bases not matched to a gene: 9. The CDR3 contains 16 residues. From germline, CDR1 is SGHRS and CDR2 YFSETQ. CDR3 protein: CASSMQQGGGTGELFF. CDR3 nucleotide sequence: TGCGCCAGCAGCATGCAACAGGGGGGCGGCACCGGGGAGCTGTTTTTT. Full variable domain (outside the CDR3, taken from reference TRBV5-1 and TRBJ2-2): KAGVTQTPRYLIKTRGQQVTLSCSPISGHRSVSWYQQTPGQGLQFLFEYFSETQRNKGNFPGRFSGRQFSNSRSEMNVSTLELGDSALYLCASSMQQGGGTGELFFGEGSRLTVL.

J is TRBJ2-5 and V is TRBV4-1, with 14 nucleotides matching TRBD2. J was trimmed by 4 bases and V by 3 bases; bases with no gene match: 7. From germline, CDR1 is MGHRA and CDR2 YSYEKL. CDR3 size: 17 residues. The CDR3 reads CASSQGGLAGGAETQYF. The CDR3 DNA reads TGCGCCAGCAGCCAGGGTGGACTAGCGGGGGGAGCAGAGACCCAGTACTTC.

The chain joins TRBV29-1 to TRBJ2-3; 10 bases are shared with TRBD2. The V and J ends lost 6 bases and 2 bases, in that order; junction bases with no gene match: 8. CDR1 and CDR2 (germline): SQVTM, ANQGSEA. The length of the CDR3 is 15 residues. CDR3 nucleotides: TGCAGCGTGGCCCGAGCGGGAGGGACCACAGATACGCAGTATTTT. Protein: CSVARAGGTTDTQYF.

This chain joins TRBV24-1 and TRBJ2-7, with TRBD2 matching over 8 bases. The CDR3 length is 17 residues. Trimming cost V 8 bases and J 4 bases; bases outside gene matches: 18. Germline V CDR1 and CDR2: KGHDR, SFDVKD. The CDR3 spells CATNAGLDSSVLYEQYV. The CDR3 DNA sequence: TGTGCCACCAATGCGGGACTAGATTCTTCGGTGTTATACGAGCAGTACGTC.

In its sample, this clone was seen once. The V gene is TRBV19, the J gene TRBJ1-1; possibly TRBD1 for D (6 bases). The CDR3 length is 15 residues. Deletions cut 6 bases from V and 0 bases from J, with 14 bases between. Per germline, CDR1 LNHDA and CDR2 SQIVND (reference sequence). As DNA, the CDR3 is TGTGCCAGTAGGCAACAGGGATTTATGAACACTGAAGCTTTCTTT. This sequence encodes CASRQQGFMNTEAFF.

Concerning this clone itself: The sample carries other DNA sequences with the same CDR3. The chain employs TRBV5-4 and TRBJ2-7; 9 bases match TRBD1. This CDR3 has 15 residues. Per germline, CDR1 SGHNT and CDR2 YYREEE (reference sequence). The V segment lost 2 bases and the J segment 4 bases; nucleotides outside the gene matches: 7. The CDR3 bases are TGTGCCAGCAGCTTACCGGGACAGGGAACTTACGAGCAGTACTTC. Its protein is CASSLPGQGTYEQYF.